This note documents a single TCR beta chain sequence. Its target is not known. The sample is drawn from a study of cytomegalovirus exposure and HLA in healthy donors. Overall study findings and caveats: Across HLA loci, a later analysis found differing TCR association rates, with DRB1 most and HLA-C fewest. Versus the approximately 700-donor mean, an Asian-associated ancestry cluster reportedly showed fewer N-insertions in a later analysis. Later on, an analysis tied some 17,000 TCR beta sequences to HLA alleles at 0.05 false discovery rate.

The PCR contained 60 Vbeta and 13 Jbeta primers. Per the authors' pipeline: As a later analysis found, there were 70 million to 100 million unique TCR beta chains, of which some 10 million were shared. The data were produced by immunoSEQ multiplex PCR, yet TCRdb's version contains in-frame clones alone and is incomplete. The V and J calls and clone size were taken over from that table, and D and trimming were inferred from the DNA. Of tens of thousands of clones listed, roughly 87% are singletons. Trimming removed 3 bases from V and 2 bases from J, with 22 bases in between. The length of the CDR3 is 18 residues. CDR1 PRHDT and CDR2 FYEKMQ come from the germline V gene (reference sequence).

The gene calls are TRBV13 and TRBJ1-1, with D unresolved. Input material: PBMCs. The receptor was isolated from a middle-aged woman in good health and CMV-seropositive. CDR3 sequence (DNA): TGTGCCAGCAGCTTCCAGCCGGGCGGGGTCAGAGTTAACACTGAAGCTTTCTTT. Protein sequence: CASSFQPGGVRVNTEAFF.